The source of this TCR beta chain is a study of identical twins. Germline lookup yields CDR1 KGHSH and CDR2 LQKENI. V was pared by 5 bases and J by 3 bases, with 11 bases between. The CDR3 loop spans 14 amino acids. The table lists this clonotype with a few counts. TCRdb analysed the 5' RACE reads with MiXCR anew, one entry per CDR3 protein. The data contain 500,000 to 600,000 distinct CDR3 sequences, around 20% of them seen just once; the ten biggest clones take up 0.91%. The data also belong to a second study, concerning T cells expressing NK-cell markers.

The chain combines TRBV18 with TRBJ2-1, with a weak D call TRBD1 (5 bases). This sequence was found in a woman under 30 in good health. The sample was CD4+ T cells sorted from blood. CDR3 protein: CASSTKTGYNEQFF. For the CDR3, the DNA is TGTGCCAGCTCAACAAAAACAGGCTACAATGAGCAGTTCTTC.